The text below deals with one T cell receptor beta chain. The method was immunoSEQ multiplex PCR; TCRdb's version includes in-frame clones alone and lacks a portion of them. Seen here are 200,000 to 250,000 clones, 86% observed once, and the top ten hold around 2.2%. Germline CDR1 is SEHNR and CDR2 is FQNEAQ (reference sequence). CDR3 size: 16 residues. V was shortened by 0 bases and J by 7 bases, with 17 bases between the two germline ends. This sample stems from a study of blood T cell repertoires in COVID-19. At the level of the study: From the United States, Italy and Spain came samples of acute and convalescent COVID-19. PBMCs, B-cell-depleted T cells, or T cells were the source of the cDNA or gDNA that made up the material.

The sequenced material came from peripheral blood. This sequence originates from a man aged 25 to 40 who had recovered from COVID-19. V gene TRBV7-9 combines with J gene TRBJ2-3, with a tentative D call TRBD2 (5 bases). CDR3 coding DNA: TGTGCCAGCAGCTTAGCCTCGGGGTACGACACCTATACGCAGTATTTT. Protein: CASSLASGYDTYTQYF.